This T cell receptor (beta chain) was sequenced for a study of identical twins. Broader study findings: Excess sharing by twins proved weaker in beta out-of-frame sequences.

Germline V gene sequence: CDR1 MNHEY, CDR2 SMNVEV (reference sequence). The CDR3 totals 14 residues. V lost 6 bases and J lost 5, with 14 bases in between. With regard to this clonotype: Its antigen is still unknown.

The authors used template switching to add a universal primer site and gave cDNA unique molecular identifiers. TCRdb recomputed calls from the 5' RACE reads with MiXCR, one row per CDR3 protein. The data contain about 660,000 distinct CDR3 sequences, more than 6.5% of them singletons. These data also formed part of another study, on yellow fever vaccine responses in identical twins.

This receptor was taken from a woman aged 18-29 years in good health. Sequencing was carried out using PBMCs. The chain employs TRBV27 and TRBJ2-1; D gene unclear. CDR3 sequence: CASSRSGQDNEQFF. CDR3 DNA sequence: TGTGCCAGCAGCAGGTCCGGGCAGGACAATGAGCAGTTCTTC.